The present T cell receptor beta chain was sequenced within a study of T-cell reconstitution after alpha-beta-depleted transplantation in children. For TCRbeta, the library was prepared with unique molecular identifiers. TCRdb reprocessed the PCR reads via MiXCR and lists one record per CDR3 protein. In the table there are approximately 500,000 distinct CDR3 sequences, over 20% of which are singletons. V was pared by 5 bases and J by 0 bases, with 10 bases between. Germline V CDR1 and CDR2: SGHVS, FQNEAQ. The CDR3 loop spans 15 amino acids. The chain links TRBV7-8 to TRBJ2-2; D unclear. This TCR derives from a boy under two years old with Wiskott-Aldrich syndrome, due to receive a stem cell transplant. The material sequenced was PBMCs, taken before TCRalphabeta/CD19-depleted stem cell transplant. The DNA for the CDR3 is TGTGCCAGCAGCCGGGCCAATTCGAACACCGGGGAGCTGTTTTTT. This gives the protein CASSRANSNTGELFF.